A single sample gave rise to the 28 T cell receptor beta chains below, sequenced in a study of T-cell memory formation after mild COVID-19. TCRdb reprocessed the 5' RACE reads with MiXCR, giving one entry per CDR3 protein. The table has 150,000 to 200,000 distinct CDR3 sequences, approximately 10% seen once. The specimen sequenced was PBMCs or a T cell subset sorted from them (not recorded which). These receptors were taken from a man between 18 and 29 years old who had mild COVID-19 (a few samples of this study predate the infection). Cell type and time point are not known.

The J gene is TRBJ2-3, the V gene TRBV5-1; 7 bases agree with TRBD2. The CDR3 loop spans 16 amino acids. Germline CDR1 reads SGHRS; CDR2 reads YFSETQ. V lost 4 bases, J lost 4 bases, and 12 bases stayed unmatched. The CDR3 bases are TGCGCCAGCAGCCCGGGCCGGGGGGACGGGGCAGATACGCAGTATTTT. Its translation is CASSPGRGDGADTQYF.

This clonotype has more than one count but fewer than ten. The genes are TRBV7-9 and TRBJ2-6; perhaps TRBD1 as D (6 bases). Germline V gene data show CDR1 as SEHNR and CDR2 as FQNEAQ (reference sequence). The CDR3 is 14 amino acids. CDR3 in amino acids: CAAGSGAGANVLTF. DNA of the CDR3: TGTGCGGCTGGCTCAGGGGCTGGGGCCAACGTCCTGACTTTC.

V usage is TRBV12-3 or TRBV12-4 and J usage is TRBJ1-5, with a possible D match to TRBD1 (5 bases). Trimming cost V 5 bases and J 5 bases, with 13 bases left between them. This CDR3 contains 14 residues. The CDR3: CASSRRDGDQPQHF. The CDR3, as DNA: TGTGCCAGCAGTCGCCGGGACGGTGATCAGCCCCAGCATTTT.

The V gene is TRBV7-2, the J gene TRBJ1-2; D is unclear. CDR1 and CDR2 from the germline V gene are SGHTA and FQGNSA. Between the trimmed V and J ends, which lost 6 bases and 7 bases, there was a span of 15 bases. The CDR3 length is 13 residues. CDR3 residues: CASSLGWVAGYTF. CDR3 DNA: TGTGCCAGCAGTCTCGGGTGGGTGGCTGGCTACACCTTC.

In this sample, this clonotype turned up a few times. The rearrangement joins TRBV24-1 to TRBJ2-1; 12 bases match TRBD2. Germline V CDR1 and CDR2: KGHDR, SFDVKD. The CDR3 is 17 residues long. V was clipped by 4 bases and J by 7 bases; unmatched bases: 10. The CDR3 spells CATSDPVTSGGKNEQFF. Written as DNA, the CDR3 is TGTGCCACCAGTGACCCGGTAACTAGCGGGGGGAAGAATGAGCAGTTCTTC.

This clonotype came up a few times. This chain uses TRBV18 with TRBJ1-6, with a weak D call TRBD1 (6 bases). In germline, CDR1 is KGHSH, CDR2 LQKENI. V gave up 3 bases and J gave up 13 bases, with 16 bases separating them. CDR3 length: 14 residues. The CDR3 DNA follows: TGTGCCAGCTCACCCCAGGGGCGCGGGTCCCCCCTCCACTTT. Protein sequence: CASSPQGRGSPLHF.

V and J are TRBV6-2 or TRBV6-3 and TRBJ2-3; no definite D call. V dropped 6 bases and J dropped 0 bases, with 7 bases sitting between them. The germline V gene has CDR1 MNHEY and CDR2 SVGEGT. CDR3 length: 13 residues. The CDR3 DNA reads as TGTGCCAGCAGGGCCAGGAGCACAGATACGCAGTATTTT. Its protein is CASRARSTDTQYF.

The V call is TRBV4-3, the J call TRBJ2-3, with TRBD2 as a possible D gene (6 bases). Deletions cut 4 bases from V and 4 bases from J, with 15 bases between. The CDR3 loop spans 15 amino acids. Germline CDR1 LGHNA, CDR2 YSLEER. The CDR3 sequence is CASSLIHGDSDTQYF. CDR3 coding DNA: TGCGCCAGCAGCCTTATCCATGGGGACTCAGATACGCAGTATTTT.

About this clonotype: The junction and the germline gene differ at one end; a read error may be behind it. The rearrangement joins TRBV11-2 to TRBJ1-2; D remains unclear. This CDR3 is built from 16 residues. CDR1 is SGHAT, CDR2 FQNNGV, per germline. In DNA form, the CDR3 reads TGTGCCAGCAGCCGAAAGGGTGGGGTCGATGACTATGGATACACCTTC. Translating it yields CASSRKGGVDDYGYTF.

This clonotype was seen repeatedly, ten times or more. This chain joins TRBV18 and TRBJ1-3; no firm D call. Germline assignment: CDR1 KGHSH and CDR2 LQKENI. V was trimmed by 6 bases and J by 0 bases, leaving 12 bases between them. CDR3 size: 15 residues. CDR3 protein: CASSRSYDSGNTIYF. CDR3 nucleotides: TGTGCCAGCTCCCGCTCATACGACTCTGGAAACACCATATATTTT. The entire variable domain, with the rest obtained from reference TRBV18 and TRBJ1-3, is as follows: NAGVMQNPRHLVRRRGQEARLRCSPMKGHSHVYWYRQLPEEGLKFMVYLQKENIIDESGMPKERFSAEFPKEGPSILRIQQVVRGDSAAYFCASSRSYDSGNTIYFGEGSWLTVV.

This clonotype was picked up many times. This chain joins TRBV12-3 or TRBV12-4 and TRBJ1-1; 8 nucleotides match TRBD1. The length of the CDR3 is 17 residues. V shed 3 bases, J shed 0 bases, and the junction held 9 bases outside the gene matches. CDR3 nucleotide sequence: TGTGCCAGCAGTTTCAGGGGGCGGGGTCTTGTGAACACTGAAGCTTTCTTT. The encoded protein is CASSFRGRGLVNTEAFF.

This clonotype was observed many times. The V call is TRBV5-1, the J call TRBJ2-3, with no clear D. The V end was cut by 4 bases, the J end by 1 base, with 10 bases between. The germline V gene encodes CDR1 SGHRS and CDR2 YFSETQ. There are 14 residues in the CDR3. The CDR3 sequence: CASSVGPRTDTQYF. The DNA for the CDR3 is TGCGCCAGCAGCGTCGGGCCTCGCACAGATACGCAGTATTTT.

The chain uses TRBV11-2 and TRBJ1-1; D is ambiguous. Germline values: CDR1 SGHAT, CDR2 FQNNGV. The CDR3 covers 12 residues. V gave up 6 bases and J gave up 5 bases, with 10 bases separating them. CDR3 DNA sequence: TGTGCCAGCAGACATACGGGGACTGAAGCTTTCTTT. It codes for CASRHTGTEAFF.

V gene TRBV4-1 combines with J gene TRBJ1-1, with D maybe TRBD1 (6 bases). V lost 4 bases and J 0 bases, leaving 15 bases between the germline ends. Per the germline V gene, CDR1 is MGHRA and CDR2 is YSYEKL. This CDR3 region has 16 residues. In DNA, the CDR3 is TGCGCCAGCAGCCTCACGGACAGATCGATGAACACTGAAGCTTTCTTT. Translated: CASSLTDRSMNTEAFF.

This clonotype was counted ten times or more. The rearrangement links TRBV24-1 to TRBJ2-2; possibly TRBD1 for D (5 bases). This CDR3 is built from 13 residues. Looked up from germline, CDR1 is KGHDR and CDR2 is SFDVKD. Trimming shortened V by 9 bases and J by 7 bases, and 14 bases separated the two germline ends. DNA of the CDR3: TGTGCCACCCAAGGTTGGGGCGACGGGGAGCTGTTTTTT. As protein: CATQGWGDGELFF.

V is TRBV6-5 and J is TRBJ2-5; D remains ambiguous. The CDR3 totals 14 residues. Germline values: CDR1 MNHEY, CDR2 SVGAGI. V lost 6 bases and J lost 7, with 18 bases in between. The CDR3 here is CASSTRTPPGTQYF. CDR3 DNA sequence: TGTGCCAGCAGCACGCGCACCCCGCCCGGGACCCAGTACTTC.

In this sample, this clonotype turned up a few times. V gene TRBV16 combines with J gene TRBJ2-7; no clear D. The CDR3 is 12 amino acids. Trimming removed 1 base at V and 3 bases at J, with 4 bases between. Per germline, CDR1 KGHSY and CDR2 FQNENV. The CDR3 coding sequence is TGTGCCAGCAGCCAATTACTCTACGAGCAGTACTTC. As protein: CASSQLLYEQYF.

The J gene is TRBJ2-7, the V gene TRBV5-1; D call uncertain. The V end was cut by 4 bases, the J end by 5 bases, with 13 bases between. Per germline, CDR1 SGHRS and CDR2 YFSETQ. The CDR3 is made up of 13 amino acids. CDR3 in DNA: TGCGCCAGCAGCCCGTACGGGTCGGACGAGCAGTACTTC. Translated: CASSPYGSDEQYF.

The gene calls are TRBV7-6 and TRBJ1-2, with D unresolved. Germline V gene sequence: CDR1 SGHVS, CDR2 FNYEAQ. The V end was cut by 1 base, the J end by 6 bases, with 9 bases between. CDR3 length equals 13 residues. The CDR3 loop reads CASSLGGYDGYTF. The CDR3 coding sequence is TGTGCCAGCAGCTTAGGAGGATACGATGGCTACACCTTC.

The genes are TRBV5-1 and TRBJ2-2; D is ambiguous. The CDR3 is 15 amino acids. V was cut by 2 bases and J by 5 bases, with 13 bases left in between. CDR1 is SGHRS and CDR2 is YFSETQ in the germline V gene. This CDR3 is CASSLTVHETGELFF. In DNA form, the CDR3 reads TGCGCCAGCAGCTTAACCGTACATGAAACCGGGGAGCTGTTTTTT. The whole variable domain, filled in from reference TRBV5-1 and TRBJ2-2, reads KAGVTQTPRYLIKTRGQQVTLSCSPISGHRSVSWYQQTPGQGLQFLFEYFSETQRNKGNFPGRFSGRQFSNSRSEMNVSTLELGDSALYLCASSLTVHETGELFFGEGSRLTVL.

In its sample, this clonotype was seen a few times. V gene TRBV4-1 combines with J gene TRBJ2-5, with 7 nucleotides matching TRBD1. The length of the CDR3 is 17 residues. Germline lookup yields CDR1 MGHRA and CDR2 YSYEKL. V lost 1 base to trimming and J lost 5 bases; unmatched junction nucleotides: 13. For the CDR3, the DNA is TGCGCCAGCAGCCAAGGACAGGGCCGAACCTGGGGCGAGACCCAGTACTTC. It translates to CASSQGQGRTWGETQYF.

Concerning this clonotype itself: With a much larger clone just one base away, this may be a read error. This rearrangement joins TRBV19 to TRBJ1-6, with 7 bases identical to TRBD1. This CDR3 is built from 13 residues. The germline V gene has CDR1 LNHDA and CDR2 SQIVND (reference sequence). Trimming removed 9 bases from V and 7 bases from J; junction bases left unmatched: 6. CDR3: CARREGANSPLHF. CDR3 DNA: TGTGCCAGAAGGGAGGGGGCGAATTCACCCCTCCACTTT.

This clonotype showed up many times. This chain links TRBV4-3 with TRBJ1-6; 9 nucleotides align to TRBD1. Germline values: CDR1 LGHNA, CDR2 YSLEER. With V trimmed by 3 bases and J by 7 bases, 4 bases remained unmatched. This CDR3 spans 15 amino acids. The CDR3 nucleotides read TGCGCCAGCAGCCATTACGGACAGGGGAATTCACCCCTCCACTTT. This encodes CASSHYGQGNSPLHF.

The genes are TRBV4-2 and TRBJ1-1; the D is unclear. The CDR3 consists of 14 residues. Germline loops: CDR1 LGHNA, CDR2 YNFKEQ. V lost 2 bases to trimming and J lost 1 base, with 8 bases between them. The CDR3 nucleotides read TGTGCCAGCAGCCAATCACGGGGGAACACTGAAGCTTTCTTT. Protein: CASSQSRGNTEAFF.

This chain's CDR3 is CASSQEPPRGWANVLTF. The CDR3 bases are TGTGCCAGCAGCCAAGAACCCCCGAGGGGATGGGCCAACGTCCTGACTTTC. This chain links TRBV3-1 with TRBJ2-6; D may match TRBD1 or TRBD2 (5 bases each). CDR1 is LGHDT, CDR2 YNNKEL, per germline (reference sequence). The CDR3 sequence is 17 residues long. V was pared by 0 bases and J by 5 bases, with 14 bases between. Full variable domain (rest looked up from reference TRBV3-1 and TRBJ2-6): DTAVSQTPKYLVTQMGNDKSIKCEQNLGHDTMYWYKQDSKKFLKIMFSYNNKELIINETVPNRFSPKSPDKAHLNLHINSLELGDSAVYFCASSQEPPRGWANVLTFGAGSRLTVL.

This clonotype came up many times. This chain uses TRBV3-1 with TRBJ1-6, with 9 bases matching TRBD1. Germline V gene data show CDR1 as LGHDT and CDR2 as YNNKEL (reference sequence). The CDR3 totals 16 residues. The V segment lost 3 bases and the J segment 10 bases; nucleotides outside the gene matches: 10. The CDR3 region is CASSHRDRVPESPLHF. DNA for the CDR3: TGTGCCAGCAGCCACCGGGACAGGGTACCTGAGTCACCCCTCCACTTT.

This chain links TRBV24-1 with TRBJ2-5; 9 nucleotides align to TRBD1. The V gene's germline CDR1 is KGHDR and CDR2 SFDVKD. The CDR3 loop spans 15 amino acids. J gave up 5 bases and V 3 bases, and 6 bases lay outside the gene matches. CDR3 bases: TGTGCCACCAGTGATCCCACGACAGGGGGGGAGACCCAGTACTTC. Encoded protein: CATSDPTTGGETQYF.

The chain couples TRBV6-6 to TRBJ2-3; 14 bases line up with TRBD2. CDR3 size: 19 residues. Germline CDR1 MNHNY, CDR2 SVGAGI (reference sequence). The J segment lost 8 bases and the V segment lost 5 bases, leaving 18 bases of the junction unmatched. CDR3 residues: CASSRTPSTSGGERVTQYF. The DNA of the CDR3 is TGTGCCAGCAGTCGCACCCCATCGACTAGCGGGGGGGAGCGGGTTACGCAGTATTTT.